This T cell receptor beta chain was captured in a study of beta chain features in type 1 diabetes. For the study at large: No age, gender or cell yield differences were seen between patients and healthy donors.

V shed 7 bases, J shed 6 bases, and the junction held 4 bases outside the gene matches. Germline lookup yields CDR1 SGDLS and CDR2 YYNGEE. CDR3 length: 13 amino acids. This clone was counted a few times. Investigators reverse transcribed all isolated RNA, so they sequenced expressed TCRB transcripts. Generated by immunoSEQ multiplex PCR, the TCRdb table keeps only in-frame clones and is missing some. Among 500,000 to 700,000 clones listed, around a sixth were seen once. The collection from each donor was one heparinised blood draw averaging around 0.11 L. Isolation of CD4+ naive, central memory, regulatory and stem cell-like memory cells was achieved by sorting via CD45RO/CCR7/CD25/CD127/CD95/CD27. Sorted populations were all over 95% pure.

The genes are TRBV9 and TRBJ1-5; 10 nucleotides line up with TRBD1. The source of this sequence is a young man in good health. Input material: naive CD4+ T cells from blood. The chain's CDR3 is CASRWTGGQPQHF. The CDR3, as DNA: TGTGCCAGCCGATGGACAGGGGGTCAGCCCCAGCATTTT.